This T cell receptor (beta chain) comes out of a study of CD8+ T cells in alopecia areata. CD4, CD8alpha, NKG2D, NKG2ACE and other markers guided sorting of pooled cutaneous lymph node cells. Following extraction, RNA underwent reverse transcription to cDNA, which served as the sequencing template. Here immunoSEQ multiplex PCR was the method, and the copy in TCRdb shows in-frame clones only, minus some. This sample has 290,000 or so clones, each found more than once. This clone was seen only a few times. Gene names are the mouse ones. The TCR comes from a C3H/HeJ mouse with alopecia areata. Strain haplotype at MHC: H2-k. The sample comprised CD4+ T cells sorted from a lymph node.

The CDR3: CASGEGWVAEQFF. CDR3 bases read: TGTGCCAGCGGTGAAGGCTGGGTAGCT. The J gene is TRBJ2-1, the V gene TRBV13-2; D is perhaps TRBD2 (5 bases). The CDR3 end falls 4 residues outside the read, so it is completed with the germline J gene. The germline CDR1 and CDR2 sequences are NNHNN and SYGAGS (reference sequence). The CDR3 runs to 13 residues.